This TCR beta chain derives from a study of cytomegalovirus exposure and HLA in healthy donors. Study-level results: A later analysis linked a missense variant in DCLRE1C to the trimming of TCR beta V and J genes.

Between the trimmed V and J ends, which lost 5 bases and 5 bases, there was a span of 12 bases. Germline V gives CDR1 SGHTA, CDR2 FQGTGA. This CDR3 is 13 amino acids long. As concerns this clone: Antigen unknown.

Researchers ran the PCR with 60 Vbeta and 13 Jbeta primers. TCRdb keeps only in-frame clones here, not all; method: immunoSEQ multiplex PCR. Among under 150,000 clones listed, about 68% were seen once. The chain recombines TRBV7-3 with TRBJ2-5; D is possibly TRBD1 (6 bases). Material: PBMCs. This TCR was sampled from a woman between 35 and 50 years old in good health and CMV-seropositive. CDR3 nucleotides: TGTGCCAGCAGCACCGGGACATGGGAGACCCAGTACTTC. Protein: CASSTGTWETQYF.